The 3 T cell receptor beta chains below come from one sample, sequenced in a study of blood T cell repertoires in COVID-19. Method: immunoSEQ multiplex PCR; TCRdb's copy keeps in-frame clones and lacks some. This table has approximately 280,000 clones, 80% to 95% appearing once. Sequenced input: peripheral blood. The receptors shown here come from a woman younger than 45 with COVID-19, enrolled during active disease.

V is TRBV30 and J is TRBJ2-5, with a weak D call TRBD2 (5 bases). The CDR3 is 13 amino acids. Between the trimmed V and J ends, which lost 2 bases and 4 bases, there was a span of 11 bases. The germline CDR1 and CDR2 sequences are GTSNPN and SVGIG (reference sequence). CDR3 region: CAWSWSGRETQYF. CDR3 DNA sequence: TGTGCCTGGAGTTGGAGCGGCCGAGAGACCCAGTACTTC.

The V gene is TRBV12-1, the J gene TRBJ2-3; the D call in the table, TRBD2, was not verified against the DNA. TRBV12-1 is reported as a pseudogene. The CDR3 runs 20 residues. This CDR3 reads CASSFGCLAGGPWVTDTQYF. The CDR3 DNA reads TGTGCCAGCAGCTTTGGCTGCCTAGCGGGAGGGCCGTGGGTCACAGATACGCAGTATTTT.

J is TRBJ1-1 and V is TRBV5-1; possible D gene TRBD1, 6 bases. Germline-derived CDR1 and CDR2 are SGHRS and YFSETQ. The CDR3 covers 14 residues. Trimming removed 7 bases from V and 0 bases from J, with 13 bases in between. The CDR3 DNA follows: TGCGCCAGCGCCCCCGGGGGGCTGAACACTGAAGCTTTCTTT. The encoded protein is CASAPGGLNTEAFF.